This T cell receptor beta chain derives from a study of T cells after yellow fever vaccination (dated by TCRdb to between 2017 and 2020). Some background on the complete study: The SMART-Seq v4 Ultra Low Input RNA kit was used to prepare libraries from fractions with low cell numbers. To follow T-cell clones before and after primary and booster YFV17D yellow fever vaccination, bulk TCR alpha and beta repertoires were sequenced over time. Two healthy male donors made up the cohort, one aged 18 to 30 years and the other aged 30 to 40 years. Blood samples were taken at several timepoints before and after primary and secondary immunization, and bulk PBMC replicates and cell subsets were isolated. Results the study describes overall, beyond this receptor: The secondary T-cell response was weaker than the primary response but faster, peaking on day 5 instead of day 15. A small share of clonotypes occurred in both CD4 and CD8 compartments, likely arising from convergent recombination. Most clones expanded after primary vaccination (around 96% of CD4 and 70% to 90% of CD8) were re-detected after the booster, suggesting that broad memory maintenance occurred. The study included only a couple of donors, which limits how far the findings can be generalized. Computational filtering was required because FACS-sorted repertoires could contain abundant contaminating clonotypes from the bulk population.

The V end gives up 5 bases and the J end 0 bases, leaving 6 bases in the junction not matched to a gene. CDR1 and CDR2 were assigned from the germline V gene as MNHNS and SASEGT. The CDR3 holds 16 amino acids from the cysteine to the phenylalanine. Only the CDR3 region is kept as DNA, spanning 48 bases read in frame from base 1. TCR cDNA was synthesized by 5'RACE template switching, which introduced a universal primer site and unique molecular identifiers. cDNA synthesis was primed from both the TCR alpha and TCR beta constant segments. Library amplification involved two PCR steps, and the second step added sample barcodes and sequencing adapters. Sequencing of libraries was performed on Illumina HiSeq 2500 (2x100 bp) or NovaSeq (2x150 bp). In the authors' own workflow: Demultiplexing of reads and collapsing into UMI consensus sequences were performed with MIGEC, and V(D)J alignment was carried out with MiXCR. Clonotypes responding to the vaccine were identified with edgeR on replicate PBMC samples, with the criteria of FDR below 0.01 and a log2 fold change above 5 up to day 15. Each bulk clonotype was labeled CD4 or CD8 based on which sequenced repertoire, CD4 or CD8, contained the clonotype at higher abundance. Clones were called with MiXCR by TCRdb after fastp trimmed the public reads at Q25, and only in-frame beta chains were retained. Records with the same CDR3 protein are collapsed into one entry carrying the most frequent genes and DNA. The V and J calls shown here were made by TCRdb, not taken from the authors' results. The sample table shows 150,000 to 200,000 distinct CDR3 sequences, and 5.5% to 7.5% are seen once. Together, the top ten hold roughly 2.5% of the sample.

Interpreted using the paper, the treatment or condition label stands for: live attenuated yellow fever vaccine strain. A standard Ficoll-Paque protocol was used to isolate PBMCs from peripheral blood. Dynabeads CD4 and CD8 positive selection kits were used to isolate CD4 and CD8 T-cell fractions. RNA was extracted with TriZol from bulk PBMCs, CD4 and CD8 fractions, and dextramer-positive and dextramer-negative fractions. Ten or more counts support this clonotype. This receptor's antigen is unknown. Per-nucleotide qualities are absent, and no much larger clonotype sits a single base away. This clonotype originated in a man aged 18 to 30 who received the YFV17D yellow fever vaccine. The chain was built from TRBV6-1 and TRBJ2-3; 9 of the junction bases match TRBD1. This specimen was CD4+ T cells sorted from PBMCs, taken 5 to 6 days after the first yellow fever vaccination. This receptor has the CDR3 CASSRAGTGSTDTQYF. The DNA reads TGTGCCAGCAGTCGCGCCGGGACAGGGAGCACAGATACGCAGTATTTT.